This T cell receptor (beta chain) came from a study of blood T cell repertoires in COVID-19. The overall study: The United States, Italy and Spain provided the acute and convalescent COVID-19 samples. The cDNA or gDNA used as material had been derived from T cells, B-cell-depleted T cells, or PBMCs.

The sample holds one count of this clone. Source study methods: Reference gene primer amplification in the assay estimated nucleated cell counts. TCRdb's table, derived via immunoSEQ multiplex PCR, lists solely in-frame clones and lacks some. V, J and clone size reflect that table, while D and trimming were determined from the DNA. The top ten clones hold 0.5% to 0.75% of a sample with about 190,000 clones, roughly 90% of them seen once. Germline V gives CDR1 MDHEN, CDR2 SYDVKM. Losses at the gene ends were 2 bases for V and 3 bases for J; bases not matched to a gene: 8. This CDR3 is 16 amino acids long.

The chain uses TRBV28 and TRBJ2-7; 9 bases line up with TRBD1. Sequencing was done on a sample of peripheral blood. The sequence was obtained from a man aged 50 to 59 with acute or convalescent COVID-19. Here the CDR3 reads CASSLTGTGSYYEQYF. CDR3 coding DNA: TGTGCCAGCAGTTTAACCGGGACAGGGAGCTACTACGAGCAGTACTTC.